One sample yielded the 4 T cell receptor beta chains listed below, sequenced in a study of shared clonotypes between healthy human individuals. Sequencing used immunoSEQ multiplex PCR; TCRdb keeps in-frame clones, though not all of them. Of fewer than 400,000 clones in the sample, roughly 70% were seen once. Sequenced input: memory CD4+ T cells sorted from blood. The subset is: CD45RA-negative fraction. The receptors originated from a man aged 25-45 years in good health.

The chain joins TRBV28 to TRBJ2-1; D may be TRBD2 (5 bases). This CDR3 region has 14 residues. Germline V gene lookup returns CDR1 MDHEN and CDR2 SYDVKM. Trimming removed 6 bases from V and 7 bases from J, with 16 bases in between. CDR3 in amino acids: CASSSRLHHNEQFF. The CDR3 nucleotides are TGTGCCAGCAGCTCCCGACTACACCATAATGAGCAGTTCTTC.

J is TRBJ2-5 and V is TRBV4-3; 11 nucleotides agree with TRBD1. CDR3 length: 15 amino acids. CDR1 is LGHNA, CDR2 YSLEER, per germline. V lost 1 base to trimming and J lost 7 bases; unmatched junction nucleotides: 5. The chain's CDR3 is CASSQGTGGLGTQYF. The CDR3 DNA sequence: TGCGCCAGCAGCCAAGGGACAGGGGGCTTAGGGACCCAGTACTTC.

The V gene is TRBV6-4, the J gene TRBJ1-5; no firm D call. Trimming took 6 bases from V and 4 from J, leaving 10 bases between them. The CDR3 sequence is 13 residues long. Germline loops: CDR1 MRHNA, CDR2 SNTAGT. For the CDR3, the DNA is TGTGCCAGCAGCCCCGGACTGAATCAGCCCCAGCATTTT. As protein: CASSPGLNQPQHF.

This clone was picked up one time. The chain uses TRBV10-3 and TRBJ2-3; D not certain. Trimming stripped 2 bases from V and 5 bases from J, with 2 bases between. From germline, CDR1 is ENHRY and CDR2 SYGVKD. This CDR3 is built from 11 residues. This CDR3 reads CAISERDTQYF. CDR3 nucleotide sequence: TGTGCCATCAGTGAGCGAGATACGCAGTATTTT.